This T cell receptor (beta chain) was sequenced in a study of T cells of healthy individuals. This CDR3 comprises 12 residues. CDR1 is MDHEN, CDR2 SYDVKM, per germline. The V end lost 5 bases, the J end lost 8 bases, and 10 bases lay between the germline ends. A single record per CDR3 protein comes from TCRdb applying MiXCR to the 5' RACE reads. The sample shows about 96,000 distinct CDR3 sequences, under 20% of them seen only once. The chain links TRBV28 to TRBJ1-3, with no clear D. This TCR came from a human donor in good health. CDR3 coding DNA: TGTGCCAGCAGTCAAAGCTTGGACACCATATATTTT. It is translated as CASSQSLDTIYF.